Following are 19 T cell receptor beta chains from one sample sequenced in a study of blood T cell repertoires in COVID-19. Profiling relied on immunoSEQ multiplex PCR, and the TCRdb table lists in-frame clones only, not all of them. The table includes tens of thousands of clones, around four fifths detected once. Input material: peripheral blood. The receptors stem from a man in his forties or fifties with active COVID-19.

The CDR3 protein is CASSFGLAGEYNEQFF. The CDR3 DNA follows: TGTGCCAGCAGTTTTGGACTAGCGGGGGAATACAATGAGCAGTTCTTC. The chain links TRBV2 to TRBJ2-1, with 13 bases lining up with TRBD2. Per the germline V gene, CDR1 is SNHLY and CDR2 is FYNNEI. The length of the CDR3 is 16 residues. With V trimmed by 5 bases and J by 4 bases, 5 bases remained unmatched.

This clone was found a few times. This rearrangement joins TRBV7-9 to TRBJ2-1; the D is unclear. The V gene's germline CDR1 is SEHNR and CDR2 FQNEAQ (reference sequence). There are 15 residues in the CDR3. V was trimmed by 6 bases and J by 7 bases, leaving 19 bases between them. The CDR3 DNA follows: TGTGCCAGCAGTCCCAAGGTCCGAGTCGGGAATGAGCAGTTCTTC. This sequence encodes CASSPKVRVGNEQFF.

The CDR3 loop reads CASSEGLRADTQYF. The DNA of the CDR3 is TGTGCCAGCAGTGAAGGCCTGAGGGCAGATACGCAGTATTTT. V usage is TRBV6-1 and J usage is TRBJ2-3; D is perhaps TRBD2 (5 bases). The V gene lost 1 base and the J gene lost 4 bases, with 9 bases spanning the gap. This CDR3 has 14 residues. From germline, CDR1 is MNHNS and CDR2 SASEGT.

This sequence joins TRBV10-3 and TRBJ1-4; tentative D call: TRBD1 (5 bases). This CDR3 is built from 13 residues. Germline lookup yields CDR1 ENHRY and CDR2 SYGVKD. V was cut by 7 bases and J by 7 bases, with 13 bases left in between. The chain's CDR3 is CAITRGEGEKLFF. Here the CDR3 DNA reads TGTGCCATCACGCGGGGGGAAGGTGAAAAACTGTTTTTT.

The chain uses TRBV21-1 and TRBJ1-2; TRBD1, as called in the table, went unchecked against the DNA. TRBV21-1 is listed as a pseudogene. CDR3 length: 12 residues. The DNA of the CDR3 is TGTGCCAGCACACAGCCTCCGTGTGGCTACACCTTC. It encodes CASTQPPCGYTF.

This chain joins TRBV19 and TRBJ2-1; 12 bases are shared with TRBD2. V lost 6 bases and J lost 8; bases outside the gene matches: 5. CDR3 length: 14 amino acids. Germline V gene data show CDR1 as LNHDA and CDR2 as SQIVND (reference sequence). CDR3 amino acids: CASSRGLAGYEQFF. The CDR3 DNA reads as TGTGCCAGTAGCAGGGGACTAGCGGGTTATGAGCAGTTCTTC.

The genes are TRBV29-1 and TRBJ2-5; 11 bases are shared with TRBD1. This CDR3 contains 14 residues. J gave up 5 bases and V 5 bases, and 7 bases lay outside the gene matches. Germline loops: CDR1 SQVTM, CDR2 ANQGSEA. The CDR3, as DNA: TGCAGCGTTCCCGGGACAGGGGGGGATGAGACCCAGTACTTC. Translated: CSVPGTGGDETQYF.

This clone has a handful of counts. The J gene is TRBJ2-3, the V gene TRBV7-9; 11 bases agree with TRBD1. The CDR3 is made up of 15 amino acids. Per the germline V gene, CDR1 is SEHNR and CDR2 is FQNEAQ (reference sequence). V was pared by 3 bases and J by 3 bases, with 2 bases of the junction left unmatched. Here the CDR3 reads CASSFGDRGTDTQYF. CDR3 nucleotides: TGTGCCAGCAGCTTCGGGGACAGGGGGACAGATACGCAGTATTTT.

This rearrangement joins TRBV9 to TRBJ1-3; weak D call: TRBD1 (6 bases). Germline CDR1 and CDR2: SGDLS and YYNGEE. The V and J ends lost 0 bases and 3 bases respectively, with 7 bases between them. The CDR3 is 14 residues long. CDR3 in DNA: TGTGCCAGCAGCGTAGCACAGGGTGGAAACACCATATATTTT. Translated, it gives CASSVAQGGNTIYF.

The chain combines TRBV9 with TRBJ2-3; no clear D. CDR3 length equals 13 residues. In germline, CDR1 is SGDLS, CDR2 YYNGEE. Trimming took 0 bases from V and 3 from J, leaving 5 bases between them. The CDR3 loop reads CASSVGQTDTQYF. DNA of the CDR3: TGTGCCAGCAGCGTAGGACAAACAGATACGCAGTATTTT. The variable domain in full, completed from reference TRBV9 and TRBJ2-3, reads DSGVTQTPKHLITATGQRVTLRCSPRSGDLSVYWYQQSLDQGLQFLIQYYNGEERAKGNILERFSAQQFPDLHSELNLSSLELGDSALYFCASSVGQTDTQYFGPGTRLTVL.

The V call is TRBV7-3, the J call TRBJ1-5, with D maybe TRBD1 (6 bases). V was trimmed by 2 bases and J by 3 bases, leaving 11 bases between them. The CDR3 length is 15 residues. CDR1 and CDR2 from the germline V gene are SGHTA and FQGTGA. The CDR3 loop is CASSLDRKLNQPQHF. DNA of the CDR3: TGTGCCAGCAGCTTAGACAGGAAACTCAATCAGCCCCAGCATTTT.

The rearrangement links TRBV4-1 to TRBJ2-1, with 13 bases identical to TRBD2. The ends lost 3 bases at V and 5 bases at J; junction bases unmatched: 4. Germline CDR1 and CDR2: MGHRA and YSYEKL. CDR3 length equals 16 residues. This chain's CDR3 is CASSHRTSGSNNEQFF. The CDR3 DNA is TGCGCCAGCAGCCACCGGACTAGCGGGAGTAACAATGAGCAGTTCTTC.

The chain joins TRBV12-3 or TRBV12-4 to TRBJ2-7; D unresolved. This CDR3 has 13 residues. Trimming shortened V by 4 bases and J by 4 bases, and 11 bases separated the two germline ends. The CDR3 nucleotides are TGTGCCAGCAGTTCAGTTGGAGAGTACGAGCAGTACTTC. This translates into CASSSVGEYEQYF.

The chain carries TRBV4-2 and TRBJ2-3; maybe TRBD2 (6 bases). The germline gives CDR1 LGHNA, CDR2 YNFKEQ. The CDR3 length is 15 residues. V gave up 0 bases and J gave up 1 base, with 8 bases separating them. This CDR3 is CASSQEGGGTDTQYF. The DNA for the CDR3 is TGTGCCAGCAGCCAAGAGGGCGGGGGCACAGATACGCAGTATTTT.

The chain links TRBV5-6 to TRBJ2-5; 11 bases are a match to TRBD2. Germline loops: CDR1 SGHDT, CDR2 YYEEEE. CDR3 length: 17 residues. V shed 0 bases and J 1 base; nucleotides not matched to a gene: 5. CDR3 DNA sequence: TGTGCCAGCAGCTTGGCGCTAGCGGGGGGAACCCAAGAGACCCAGTACTTC. Translated: CASSLALAGGTQETQYF.

This chain joins TRBV5-6 and TRBJ2-5, with TRBD2 matching 8 bases. The CDR3 runs 16 residues. CDR1 is SGHDT, CDR2 YYEEEE, per germline. J lost 1 base, V lost 5 bases, and 10 bases had no gene match. For the CDR3, the DNA is TGTGCCAGCAGTTCCCGACTAGCGTTCTTCCAAGAGACCCAGTACTTC. It encodes CASSSRLAFFQETQYF.

This clone has more than one count but fewer than ten. This sequence joins TRBV4-1 and TRBJ2-2; D ambiguous. The V end was cut by 4 bases, the J end by 7 bases, with 10 bases between. Looked up from germline, CDR1 is MGHRA and CDR2 is YSYEKL. The CDR3 sequence is 13 residues long. The CDR3 region is CASSRLVGGELFF. Written as DNA, the CDR3 is TGCGCCAGCAGCCGCCTGGTCGGCGGGGAGCTGTTTTTT.

The chain uses TRBV2 and TRBJ2-7, with 8 bases matching TRBD1. The J segment lost 1 base and the V segment lost 4 bases, leaving 0 bases of the junction unmatched. The CDR3 has 13 residues. Germline CDR1 SNHLY, CDR2 FYNNEI. This CDR3 reads CASSGDRSYEQYF. The CDR3 DNA reads as TGTGCCAGCAGTGGGGACAGGTCCTACGAGCAGTACTTC.

The rearrangement links TRBV18 to TRBJ1-6; TRBD1 matches 8 bases. The CDR3 spans 15 residues. V trimming: 8 bases; J trimming: 5 bases; junction bases outside the gene matches: 8. From germline, CDR1 is KGHSH and CDR2 LQKENI. DNA of the CDR3: TGTGCCAGCACCCAGACAGGGGCGAATAATTCACCCCTCCACTTT. This gives the protein CASTQTGANNSPLHF.